This T cell receptor beta chain derives from a study of naive and memory T cell subsets. An equimolar mix of two oligonucleotides served as the beta constant-region primer for TRBC1 and TRBC2. TCRdb ran MiXCR on the UMI-ligation and nested PCR reads and lists one entry per CDR3 protein. The sample lists 70,000 to 95,000 distinct CDR3 sequences, about 7% occurring once. The junction had 5 bases not matched to a gene; V was cut back by 1 base and J by 3 bases. Germline CDR1 and CDR2: SGHDN and FVKESK. The CDR3 extends over 16 amino acids. The study, taken as a whole, reports: There was no ground truth to check naive and memory subset results.

This clonotype was counted many times. The antigen remains undetermined. This TCR came from a human donor in good health. This chain joins TRBV14 and TRBJ2-1; 8 bases line up with TRBD1. The sequenced material came from central memory CD4+ T cells from blood. In DNA, the CDR3 is TGTGCCAGCAGCCAAGGGACAGGGCTCGGCTACAATGAGCAGTTCTTC. This encodes CASSQGTGLGYNEQFF.